These 14 T cell receptor beta chains share one sample of origin, sequenced in a study of T cell changes during pregnancy in multiple sclerosis. Clones were sequenced by immunoSEQ multiplex PCR, and TCRdb holds only the in-frame ones, with some missing. In the table there are 90,000 to 150,000 clones, roughly 92% of which are singletons. Sequenced material: peripheral blood, taken before pregnancy. Receptor source: a female donor with multiple sclerosis, enrolled in a pregnancy study.

The table lists this clone with a count of one. The CDR3 DNA sequence: TGTGCCAGCAGCGCCCAGACAGTCTCTGGAAACACCATATATTTT. Amino acid sequence: CASSAQTVSGNTIYF. The rearrangement joins TRBV9 to TRBJ1-3; perhaps TRBD1 as D (5 bases). This CDR3 contains 15 residues. V lost 3 bases to trimming and J lost 0 bases, with 10 bases between them. In germline, CDR1 is SGDLS, CDR2 YYNGEE.

The chain recombines TRBV5-1 with TRBJ2-3; TRBD1 matches 9 bases. The germline V gene encodes CDR1 SGHRS and CDR2 YFSETQ. The CDR3 has 17 residues. V lost 4 bases to trimming and J lost 2 bases; unmatched junction nucleotides: 11. CDR3 sequence (DNA): TGCGCCAGCAGCCTCGACCCGACAGGGGGGAACACAGATACGCAGTATTTT. This gives the protein CASSLDPTGGNTDTQYF.

This clone was seen once. The chain joins TRBV15 to TRBJ2-5; weak D call: TRBD1 (7 bases). The V end was cut by 5 bases, the J end by 2 bases, with 27 bases between. Germline-derived CDR1 and CDR2 are LNHNV and YYDKDF (reference sequence). This CDR3 comprises 19 residues. The CDR3 region is CATSAPQGLGGGVQETQYF. CDR3 coding DNA: TGTGCCACCAGCGCGCCACAGGGGTTGGGAGGAGGCGTACAAGAGACCCAGTACTTC. The full variable domain, in which reference TRBV15 and TRBJ2-5 provide the parts outside the CDR3, is DAMVIQNPRYQVTQFGKPVTLSCSQTLNHNVMYWYQQKSSQAPKLLFHYYDKDFNNEADTPDNFQSRRPNTSFCFLDIRSPGLGDTAMYLCATSAPQGLGGGVQETQYFGPGTRLLVL.

This chain joins TRBV11-2 and TRBJ2-3; 8 nucleotides match TRBD2. The CDR3 sequence is 16 residues long. V trimming: 3 bases; J trimming: 2 bases; junction bases outside the gene matches: 7. The germline V gene encodes CDR1 SGHAT and CDR2 FQNNGV. The CDR3 DNA reads TGTGCCAGCAGCTTCTCAAGCGGGGGATTCACAGATACGCAGTATTTT. Protein product: CASSFSSGGFTDTQYF.

The V gene is TRBV5-3, the J gene TRBJ2-5; 8 bases line up with TRBD2. TRBV5-3 is designated an ORF whose function remains uncertain. Germline trimming cut 4 bases from V and 4 bases from J; bases unmatched to any gene: 6. The CDR3 totals 14 residues. This CDR3 reads CARSPGGGGETQYF. The CDR3 DNA sequence: TGTGCCAGAAGCCCCGGGGGGGGAGGAGAGACCCAGTACTTC.

The chain combines TRBV19 with TRBJ2-2, with D perhaps matching TRBD2 (6 bases). The CDR3 totals 15 residues. V was trimmed by 2 bases and J by 5 bases, leaving 12 bases between them. The germline V gene encodes CDR1 LNHDA and CDR2 SQIVND (reference sequence). The CDR3 here is CASSIIAGRTGELFF. In nucleotides, the CDR3 is TGTGCCAGTAGTATAATTGCGGGGAGGACCGGGGAGCTGTTTTTT.

The CDR3 bases are TGTGCCAGCAGCGGACTAACTAAGGAGCAGTACTTC. Its translation is CASSGLTKEQYF. The chain uses TRBV9 and TRBJ2-7, with D perhaps TRBD2 (5 bases). The CDR3 covers 12 residues. V dropped 3 bases and J dropped 7 bases, with 11 bases sitting between them. Germline values: CDR1 SGDLS, CDR2 YYNGEE. Looking up the rest from reference TRBV9 and TRBJ2-7 gives the full variable domain: DSGVTQTPKHLITATGQRVTLRCSPRSGDLSVYWYQQSLDQGLQFLIQYYNGEERAKGNILERFSAQQFPDLHSELNLSSLELGDSALYFCASSGLTKEQYFGPGTRLTVT.

Here the CDR3 reads CASSGAGQFNSPLHF. CDR3 in DNA: TGTGCCAGCAGCGGCGCGGGACAGTTTAATTCACCCCTCCACTTT. The genes are TRBV5-4 and TRBJ1-6, with 7 bases aligning to TRBD1. The germline gives CDR1 SGHNT, CDR2 YYREEE (reference sequence). The CDR3 spans 15 residues. J gave up 6 bases and V 4 bases, and 7 bases lay outside the gene matches.

CDR3 nucleotide sequence: TGTGCCAGCATCTCCTTCAAGACCCCGGGCTATGGCTACACCTTC. Protein: CASISFKTPGYGYTF. The V call is TRBV5-6, the J call TRBJ1-2; D ambiguous. The germline gives CDR1 SGHDT, CDR2 YYEEEE. The V end was cut by 6 bases, the J end by 4 bases, with 19 bases between. The CDR3 length is 15 residues.

This clone turned up a few times. The rearrangement uses TRBV6-1 and TRBJ1-1, with no clear D. The germline CDR1 and CDR2 sequences are MNHNS and SASEGT. This CDR3 is built from 12 residues. V lost 7 bases and J lost 1, with 7 bases in between. The CDR3 DNA reads TGTGCCAGCAAGAGACAGAACACTGAAGCTTTCTTT. This encodes CASKRQNTEAFF.

This chain connects TRBV29-1 to TRBJ1-1; no definite D call. The CDR3 has 12 amino acids. V was shortened by 4 bases and J by 1 base, with 7 bases between the two germline ends. The germline gives CDR1 SQVTM, CDR2 ANQGSEA. The CDR3: CSVVQPNTEAFF. The CDR3 DNA reads TGCAGCGTTGTACAGCCGAACACTGAAGCTTTCTTT.

The chain employs TRBV21-1 and TRBJ1-2; the listed D gene, TRBD1, was not tested against the DNA. TRBV21-1 is a documented pseudogene. This CDR3 region has 14 residues. CDR3 amino acids: CASSASQGRGGYTF. DNA of the CDR3: TGTGCCAGCAGCGCCTCACAGGGGAGAGGTGGCTACACCTTC.

This chain connects TRBV28 to TRBJ2-7; TRBD1 matches at 10 bases. The J segment lost 1 base and the V segment lost 5 bases, leaving 8 bases of the junction unmatched. The CDR3 length is 16 residues. Germline V gives CDR1 MDHEN, CDR2 SYDVKM. CDR3 sequence (DNA): TGTGCCAGCAGTCCCCTGGGACAGGGGCGTTCCTACGAGCAGTACTTC. This codes for CASSPLGQGRSYEQYF.

The chain employs TRBV5-5 and TRBJ2-5, with 10 bases aligning to TRBD1. CDR1 is SGHKS and CDR2 is YYEKEE in the germline V gene (reference sequence). V trimming: 2 bases; J trimming: 4 bases; junction bases outside the gene matches: 8. The CDR3 runs 16 residues. CDR3 nucleotide sequence: TGTGCCAGCAGCTTAACCGGGACAGGGGTTGGAGAGACCCAGTACTTC. It specifies CASSLTGTGVGETQYF.